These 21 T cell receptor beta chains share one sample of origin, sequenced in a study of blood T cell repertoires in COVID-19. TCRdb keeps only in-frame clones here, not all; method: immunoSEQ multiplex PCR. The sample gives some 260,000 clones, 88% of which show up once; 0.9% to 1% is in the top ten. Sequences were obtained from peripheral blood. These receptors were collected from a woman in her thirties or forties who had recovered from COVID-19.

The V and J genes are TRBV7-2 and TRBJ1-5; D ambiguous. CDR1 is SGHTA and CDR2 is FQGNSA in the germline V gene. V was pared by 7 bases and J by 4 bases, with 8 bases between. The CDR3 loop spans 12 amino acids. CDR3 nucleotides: TGTGCCAGCACCCTCGGGAATCAGCCCCAGCATTTT. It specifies CASTLGNQPQHF.

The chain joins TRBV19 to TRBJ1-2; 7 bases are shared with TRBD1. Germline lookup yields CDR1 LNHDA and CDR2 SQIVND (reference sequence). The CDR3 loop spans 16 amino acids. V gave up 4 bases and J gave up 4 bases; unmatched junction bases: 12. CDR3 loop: CASSTSTGEGGYGYTF. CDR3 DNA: TGTGCCAGTAGTACATCTACAGGGGAAGGTGGCTATGGCTACACCTTC. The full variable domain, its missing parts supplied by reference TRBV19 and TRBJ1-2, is DGGITQSPKYLFRKEGQNVTLSCEQNLNHDAMYWYRQDPGQGLRLIYYSQIVNDFQKGDIAEGYSVSREKKESFPLTVTSAQKNPTAFYLCASSTSTGEGGYGYTFGSGTRLTVV.

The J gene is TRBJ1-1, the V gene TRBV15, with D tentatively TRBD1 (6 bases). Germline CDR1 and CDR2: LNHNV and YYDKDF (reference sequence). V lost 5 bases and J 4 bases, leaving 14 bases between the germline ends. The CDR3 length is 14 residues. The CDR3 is CATSPRGRGTEAFF. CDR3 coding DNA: TGTGCCACCAGCCCCAGGGGCCGGGGCACTGAAGCTTTCTTT.

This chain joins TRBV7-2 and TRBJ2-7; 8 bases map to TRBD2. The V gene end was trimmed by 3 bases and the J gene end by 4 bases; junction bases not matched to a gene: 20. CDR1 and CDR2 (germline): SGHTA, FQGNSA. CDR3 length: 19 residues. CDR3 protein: CASSLRHRGTSPHLYEQYF. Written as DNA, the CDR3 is TGTGCCAGCAGCTTGAGACACCGCGGGACTAGTCCTCACTTATACGAGCAGTACTTC.

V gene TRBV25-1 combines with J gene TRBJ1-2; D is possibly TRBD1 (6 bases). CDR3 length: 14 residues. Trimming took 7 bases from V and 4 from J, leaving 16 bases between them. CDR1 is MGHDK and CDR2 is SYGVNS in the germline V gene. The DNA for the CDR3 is TGTGCCAGCACCCCGGCGGGGGGCGGCTATGGCTACACCTTC. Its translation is CASTPAGGGYGYTF.

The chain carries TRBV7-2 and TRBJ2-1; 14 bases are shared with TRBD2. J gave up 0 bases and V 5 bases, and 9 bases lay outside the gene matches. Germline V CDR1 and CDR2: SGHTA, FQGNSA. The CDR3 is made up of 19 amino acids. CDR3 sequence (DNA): TGTGCCAGCAGCCCAGTGGGGACTAGCGGGGGAAGCTCCTACAATGAGCAGTTCTTC. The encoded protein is CASSPVGTSGGSSYNEQFF.

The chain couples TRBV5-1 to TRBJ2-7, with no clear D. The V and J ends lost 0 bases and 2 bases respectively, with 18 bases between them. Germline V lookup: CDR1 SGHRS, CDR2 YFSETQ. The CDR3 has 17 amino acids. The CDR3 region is CASSLVRSSQPTYEQYF. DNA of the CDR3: TGCGCCAGCAGCTTGGTCCGGTCATCCCAACCTACCTACGAGCAGTACTTC. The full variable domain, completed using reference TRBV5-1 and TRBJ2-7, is KAGVTQTPRYLIKTRGQQVTLSCSPISGHRSVSWYQQTPGQGLQFLFEYFSETQRNKGNFPGRFSGRQFSNSRSEMNVSTLELGDSALYLCASSLVRSSQPTYEQYFGPGTRLTVT.

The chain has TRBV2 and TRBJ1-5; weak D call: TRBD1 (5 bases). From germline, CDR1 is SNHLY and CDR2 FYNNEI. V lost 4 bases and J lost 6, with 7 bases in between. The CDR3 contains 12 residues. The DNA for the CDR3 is TGTGCCAGCAGTGGGGGGGTTCAGCCCCAGCATTTT. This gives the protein CASSGGVQPQHF.

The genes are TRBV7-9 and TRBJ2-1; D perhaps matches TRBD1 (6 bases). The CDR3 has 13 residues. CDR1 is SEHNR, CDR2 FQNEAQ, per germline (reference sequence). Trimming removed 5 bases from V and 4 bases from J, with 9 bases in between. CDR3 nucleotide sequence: TGTGCCAGCAGCCACGACAGGTACAATGAGCAGTTCTTC. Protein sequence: CASSHDRYNEQFF. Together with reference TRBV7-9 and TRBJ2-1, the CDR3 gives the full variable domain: DTGVSQNPRHKITKRGQNVTFRCDPISEHNRLYWYRQTLGQGPEFLTYFQNEAQLEKSRLLSDRFSAERPKGSFSTLEIQRTEQGDSAMYLCASSHDRYNEQFFGPGTRLTVL.

The CDR3 DNA reads as TGTGCCAGCAGTGGGGGGCCCTCCTATGGCTACACCTTC. As protein: CASSGGPSYGYTF. J is TRBJ1-2 and V is TRBV2; tentatively, D is TRBD1 (6 bases). Trimming stripped 4 bases from V and 4 bases from J, with 10 bases between. The CDR3 sequence is 13 residues long. Germline V gene data show CDR1 as SNHLY and CDR2 as FYNNEI. Combining the CDR3 with reference TRBV2 and TRBJ1-2 gives the whole variable domain EPEVTQTPSHQVTQMGQEVILRCVPISNHLYFYWYRQILGQKVEFLVSFYNNEISEKSEIFDDQFSVERPDGSNFTLKIRSTKLEDSAMYFCASSGGPSYGYTFGSGTRLTVV.

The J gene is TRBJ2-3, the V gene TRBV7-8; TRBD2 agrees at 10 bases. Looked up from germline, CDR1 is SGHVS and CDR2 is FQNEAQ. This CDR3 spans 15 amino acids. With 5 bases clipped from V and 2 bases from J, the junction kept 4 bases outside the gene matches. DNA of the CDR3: TGTGCCAGCAGCAAGGGACTAGCGAACACAGATACGCAGTATTTT. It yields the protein CASSKGLANTDTQYF.

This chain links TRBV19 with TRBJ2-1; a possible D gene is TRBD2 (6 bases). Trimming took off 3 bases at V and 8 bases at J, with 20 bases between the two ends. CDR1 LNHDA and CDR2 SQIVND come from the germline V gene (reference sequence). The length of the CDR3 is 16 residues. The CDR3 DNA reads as TGTGCCAGTAGTATGGGGGGTGGGACTTACATCGATGAGCAGTTCTTC. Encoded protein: CASSMGGGTYIDEQFF.

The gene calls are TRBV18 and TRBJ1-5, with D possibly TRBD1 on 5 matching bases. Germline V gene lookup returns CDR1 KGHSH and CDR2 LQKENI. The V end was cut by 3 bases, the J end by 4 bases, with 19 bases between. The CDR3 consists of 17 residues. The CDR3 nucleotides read TGTGCCAGCTCACCGATCCGGTCCCAGGGTTATAATCAGCCCCAGCATTTT. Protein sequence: CASSPIRSQGYNQPQHF.

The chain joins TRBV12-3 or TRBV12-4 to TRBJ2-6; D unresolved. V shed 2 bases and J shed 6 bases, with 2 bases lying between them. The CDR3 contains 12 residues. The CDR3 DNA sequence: TGTGCCAGCAGTTTACTGGCCAACGTCCTGACTTTC. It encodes CASSLLANVLTF.

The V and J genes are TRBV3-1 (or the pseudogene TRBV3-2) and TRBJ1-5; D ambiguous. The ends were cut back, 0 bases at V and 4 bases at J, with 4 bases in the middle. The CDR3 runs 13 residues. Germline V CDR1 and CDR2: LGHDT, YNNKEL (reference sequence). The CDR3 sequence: CASSQDRNQPQHF. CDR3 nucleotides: TGTGCCAGCAGCCAAGATCGGAATCAGCCCCAGCATTTT.

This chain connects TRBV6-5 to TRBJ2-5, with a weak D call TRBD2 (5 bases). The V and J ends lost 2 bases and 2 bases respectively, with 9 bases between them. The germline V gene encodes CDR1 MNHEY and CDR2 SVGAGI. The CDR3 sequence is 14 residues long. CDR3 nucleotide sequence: TGTGCCAGCAGTTACGCCCCGGGGCAAGAGACCCAGTACTTC. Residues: CASSYAPGQETQYF.

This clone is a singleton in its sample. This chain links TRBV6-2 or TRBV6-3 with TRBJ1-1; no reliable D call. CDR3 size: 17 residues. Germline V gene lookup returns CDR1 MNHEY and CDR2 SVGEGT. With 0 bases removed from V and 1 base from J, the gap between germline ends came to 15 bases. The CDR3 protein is CASSYSRAQASNTEAFF. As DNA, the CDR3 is TGTGCCAGCAGTTACTCGAGGGCCCAGGCCTCGAACACTGAAGCTTTCTTT.

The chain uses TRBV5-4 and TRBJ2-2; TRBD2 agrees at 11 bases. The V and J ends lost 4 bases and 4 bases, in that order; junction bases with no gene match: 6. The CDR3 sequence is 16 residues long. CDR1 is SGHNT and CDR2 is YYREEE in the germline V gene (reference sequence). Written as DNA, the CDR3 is TGTGCCAGCAGCCCGCCACTAGCGGGGGTCACCGGGGAGCTGTTTTTT. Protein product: CASSPPLAGVTGELFF.

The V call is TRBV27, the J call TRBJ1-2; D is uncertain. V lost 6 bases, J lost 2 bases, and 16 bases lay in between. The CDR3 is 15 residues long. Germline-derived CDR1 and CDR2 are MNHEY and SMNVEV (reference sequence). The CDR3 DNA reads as TGTGCCAGCAGCCCCCTCGACACCACCAACTATGGCTACACCTTC. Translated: CASSPLDTTNYGYTF.

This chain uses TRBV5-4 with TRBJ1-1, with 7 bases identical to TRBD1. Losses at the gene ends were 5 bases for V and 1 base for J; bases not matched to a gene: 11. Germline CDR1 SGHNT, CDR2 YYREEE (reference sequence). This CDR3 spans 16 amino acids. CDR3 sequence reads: CASRGGGGQTNTEAFF. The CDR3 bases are TGTGCCAGCAGAGGGGGTGGGGGACAGACGAACACTGAAGCTTTCTTT.

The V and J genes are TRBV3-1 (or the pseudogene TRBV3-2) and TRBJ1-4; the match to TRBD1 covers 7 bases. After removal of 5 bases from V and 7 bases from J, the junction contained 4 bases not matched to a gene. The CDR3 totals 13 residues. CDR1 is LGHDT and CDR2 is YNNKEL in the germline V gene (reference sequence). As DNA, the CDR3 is TGTGCCAGCAGCACCAGACAGGGTGAAAAACTGTTTTTT. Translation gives CASSTRQGEKLFF.